The entry below gives a single T cell receptor (beta chain) sequence along with its context. This sample is part of a study of blood T cell repertoires in COVID-19. The age range of participants was roughly 18 to 90 years, with residence in under 25 US areas. Recovered participants had two consecutive negative NP/OP PCR tests, healthcare professional clearance, or symptom resolution. Libraries were prepared by immunoSEQ multiplex PCR; TCRdb keeps only in-frame clonotypes and omits some of them. The sample includes 400,000 to 450,000 clones, around 87% of them seen just once. The CDR3 runs 15 residues. The V gene's germline CDR1 is LNHDA and CDR2 SQIVND (reference sequence). V dropped 4 bases and J dropped 0 bases, with 13 bases sitting between them.

Sequencing was performed on PBMCs or T cells enriched from blood (not recorded which). The chain is built from TRBV19 and TRBJ2-7; possible D gene TRBD1, 5 bases. The origin of this receptor is a man under 40 who had recovered from COVID-19. The CDR3 coding sequence is TGTGCCAGTAGTACCTGGGGCGGAAACTCCTACGAGCAGTACTTC. Protein product: CASSTWGGNSYEQYF.